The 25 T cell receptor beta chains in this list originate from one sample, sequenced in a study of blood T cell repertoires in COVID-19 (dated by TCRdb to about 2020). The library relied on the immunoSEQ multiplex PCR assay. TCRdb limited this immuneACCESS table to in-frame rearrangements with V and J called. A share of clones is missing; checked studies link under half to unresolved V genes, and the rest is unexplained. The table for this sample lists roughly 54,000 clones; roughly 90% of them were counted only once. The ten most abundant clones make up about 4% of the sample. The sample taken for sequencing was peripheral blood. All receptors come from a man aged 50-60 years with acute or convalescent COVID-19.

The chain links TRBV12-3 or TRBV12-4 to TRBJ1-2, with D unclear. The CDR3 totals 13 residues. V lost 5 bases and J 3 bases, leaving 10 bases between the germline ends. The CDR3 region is CASSLEGDYGYTF. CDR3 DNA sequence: TGTGCCAGCAGTCTGGAGGGTGACTATGGCTACACCTTC.

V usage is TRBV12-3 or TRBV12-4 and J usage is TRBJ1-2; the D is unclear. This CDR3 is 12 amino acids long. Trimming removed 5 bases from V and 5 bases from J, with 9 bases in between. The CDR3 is CASSRAAYGYTF. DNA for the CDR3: TGTGCCAGCAGTCGCGCCGCGTATGGCTACACCTTC.

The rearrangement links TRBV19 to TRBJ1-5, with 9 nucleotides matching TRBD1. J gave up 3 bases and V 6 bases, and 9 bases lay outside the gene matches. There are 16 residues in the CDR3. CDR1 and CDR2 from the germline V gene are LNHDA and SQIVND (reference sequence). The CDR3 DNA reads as TGTGCCAGTAGGGACAGGGGTGGCGTAGCCAATCAGCCCCAGCATTTT. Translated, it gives CASRDRGGVANQPQHF.

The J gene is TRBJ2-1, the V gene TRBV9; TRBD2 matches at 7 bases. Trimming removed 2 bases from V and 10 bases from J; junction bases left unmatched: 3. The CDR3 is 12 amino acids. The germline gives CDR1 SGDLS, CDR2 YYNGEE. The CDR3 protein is CASSVQAGEQFF. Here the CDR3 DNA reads TGTGCCAGCAGCGTTCAAGCGGGGGAGCAGTTCTTC.

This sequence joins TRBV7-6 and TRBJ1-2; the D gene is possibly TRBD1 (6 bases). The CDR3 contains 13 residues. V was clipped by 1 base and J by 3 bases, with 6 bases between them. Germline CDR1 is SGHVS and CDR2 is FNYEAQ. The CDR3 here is CASSLDRDYGYTF. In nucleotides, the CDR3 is TGTGCCAGCAGCTTAGACAGGGACTATGGCTACACCTTC.

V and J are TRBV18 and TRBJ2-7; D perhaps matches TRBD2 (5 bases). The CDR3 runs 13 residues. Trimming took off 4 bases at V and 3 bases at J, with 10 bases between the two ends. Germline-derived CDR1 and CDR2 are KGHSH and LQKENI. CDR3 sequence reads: CASSLQAVYEQYF. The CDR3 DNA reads TGTGCCAGCTCACTCCAAGCGGTCTACGAGCAGTACTTC.

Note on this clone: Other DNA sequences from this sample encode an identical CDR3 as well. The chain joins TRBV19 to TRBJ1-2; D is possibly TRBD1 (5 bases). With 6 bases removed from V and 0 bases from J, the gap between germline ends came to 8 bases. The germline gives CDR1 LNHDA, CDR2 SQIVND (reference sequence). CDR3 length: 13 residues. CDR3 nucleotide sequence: TGTGCCAGTAGCATGACAGCTAACTATGGCTACACCTTC. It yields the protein CASSMTANYGYTF.

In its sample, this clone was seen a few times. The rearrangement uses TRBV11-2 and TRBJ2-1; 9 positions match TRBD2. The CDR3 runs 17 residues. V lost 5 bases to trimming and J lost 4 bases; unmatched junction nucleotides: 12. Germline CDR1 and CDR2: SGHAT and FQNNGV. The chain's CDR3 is CASSPGSGRPRYNEQFF. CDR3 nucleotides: TGTGCCAGCAGCCCCGGGAGCGGGAGGCCGCGGTACAATGAGCAGTTCTTC.

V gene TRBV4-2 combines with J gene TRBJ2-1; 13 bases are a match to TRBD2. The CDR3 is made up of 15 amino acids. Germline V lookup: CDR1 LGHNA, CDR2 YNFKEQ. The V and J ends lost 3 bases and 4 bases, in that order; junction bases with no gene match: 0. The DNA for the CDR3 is TGTGCCAGCAGCCAGGGACTAGCGGGGTACAATGAGCAGTTCTTC. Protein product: CASSQGLAGYNEQFF.

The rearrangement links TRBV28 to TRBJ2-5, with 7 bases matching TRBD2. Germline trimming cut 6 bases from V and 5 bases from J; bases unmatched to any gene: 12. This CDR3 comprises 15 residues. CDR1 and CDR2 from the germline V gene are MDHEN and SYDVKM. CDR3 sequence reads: CASSPSGILGETQYF. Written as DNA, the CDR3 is TGTGCCAGCAGCCCGAGCGGGATCCTTGGCGAGACCCAGTACTTC.

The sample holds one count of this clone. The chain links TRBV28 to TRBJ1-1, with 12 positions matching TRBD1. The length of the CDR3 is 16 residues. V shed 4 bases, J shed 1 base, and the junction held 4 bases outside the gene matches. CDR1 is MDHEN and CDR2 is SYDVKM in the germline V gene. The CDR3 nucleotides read TGTGCCAGCAGTTCGGGACAGGGGGCTACGAACACTGAAGCTTTCTTT. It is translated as CASSSGQGATNTEAFF. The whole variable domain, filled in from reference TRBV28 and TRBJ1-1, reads DVKVTQSSRYLVKRTGEKVFLECVQDMDHENMFWYRQDPGLGLRLIYFSYDVKMKEKGDIPEGYSVSREKKERFSLILESASTNQTSMYLCASSSGQGATNTEAFFGQGTRLTVV.

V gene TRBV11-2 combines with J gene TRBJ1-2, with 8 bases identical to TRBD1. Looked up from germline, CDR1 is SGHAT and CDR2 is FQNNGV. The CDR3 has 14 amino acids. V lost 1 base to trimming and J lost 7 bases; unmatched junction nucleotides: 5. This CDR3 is CASSLAQGALGYTF. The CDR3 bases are TGTGCCAGCAGCTTAGCCCAGGGGGCTCTTGGCTACACCTTC.

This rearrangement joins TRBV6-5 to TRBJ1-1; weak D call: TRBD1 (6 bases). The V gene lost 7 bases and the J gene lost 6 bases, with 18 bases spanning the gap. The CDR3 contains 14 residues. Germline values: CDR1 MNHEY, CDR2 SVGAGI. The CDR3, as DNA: TGTGCCAGCAAGGGTGAGGGGGTGACTGCTGAAGCTTTCTTT. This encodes CASKGEGVTAEAFF.

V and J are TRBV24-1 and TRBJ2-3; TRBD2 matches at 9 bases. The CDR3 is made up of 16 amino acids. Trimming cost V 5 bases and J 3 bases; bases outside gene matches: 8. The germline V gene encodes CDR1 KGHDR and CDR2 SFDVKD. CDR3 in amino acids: CATSASGTSKTDTQYF. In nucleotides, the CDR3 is TGTGCCACCAGTGCCTCCGGGACTAGCAAGACAGATACGCAGTATTTT.

The CDR3 DNA sequence: TGTGCCTGGGACCTTGGACACGAGGAGACCCAGTACTTC. It codes for CAWDLGHEETQYF. This chain joins TRBV30 and TRBJ2-5, with D maybe TRBD1 (5 bases). Trimming left V 5 bases short and J 5 bases short, with 15 bases between. CDR3 length equals 13 residues. Germline V lookup: CDR1 GTSNPN, CDR2 SVGIG (reference sequence).

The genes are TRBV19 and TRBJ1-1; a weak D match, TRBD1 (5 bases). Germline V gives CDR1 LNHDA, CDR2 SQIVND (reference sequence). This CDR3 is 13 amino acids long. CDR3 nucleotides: TGTGCTGGAGGGGCGGGAATGAACACTGAAGCTTTCTTT. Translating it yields CAGGAGMNTEAFF.

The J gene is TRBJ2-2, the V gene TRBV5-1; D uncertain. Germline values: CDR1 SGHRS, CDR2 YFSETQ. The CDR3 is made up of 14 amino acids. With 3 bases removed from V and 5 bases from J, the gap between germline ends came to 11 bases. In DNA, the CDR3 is TGCGCCAGCAGCTCCGGTCTGGAGACCGGGGAGCTGTTTTTT. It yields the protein CASSSGLETGELFF.

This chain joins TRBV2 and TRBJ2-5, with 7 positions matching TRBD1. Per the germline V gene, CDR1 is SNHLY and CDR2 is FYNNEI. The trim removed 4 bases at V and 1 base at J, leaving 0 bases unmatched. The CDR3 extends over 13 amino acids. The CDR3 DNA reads TGTGCCAGCAGTGGACAGGGCCAAGAGACCCAGTACTTC. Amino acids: CASSGQGQETQYF.

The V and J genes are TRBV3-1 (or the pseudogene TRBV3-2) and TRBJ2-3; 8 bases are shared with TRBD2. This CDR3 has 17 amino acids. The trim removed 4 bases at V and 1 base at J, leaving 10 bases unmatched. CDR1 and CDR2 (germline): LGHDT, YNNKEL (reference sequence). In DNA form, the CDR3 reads TGTGCCAGCAGCCTGCTAGCGGGTTCCTTACGCACAGATACGCAGTATTTT. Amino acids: CASSLLAGSLRTDTQYF.

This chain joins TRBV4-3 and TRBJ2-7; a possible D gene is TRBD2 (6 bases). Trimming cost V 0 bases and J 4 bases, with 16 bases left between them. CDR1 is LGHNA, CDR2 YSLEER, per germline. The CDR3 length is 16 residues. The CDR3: CASSQDFGSGIYEQYF. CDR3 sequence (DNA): TGCGCCAGCAGCCAAGATTTCGGGAGTGGGATTTACGAGCAGTACTTC.

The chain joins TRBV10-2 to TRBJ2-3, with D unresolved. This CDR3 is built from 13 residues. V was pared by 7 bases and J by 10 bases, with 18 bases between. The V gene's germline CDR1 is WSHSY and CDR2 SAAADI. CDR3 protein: CASKPLLDWAQYF. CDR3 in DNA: TGCGCCAGCAAACCCCTCCTAGATTGGGCGCAGTATTTT.

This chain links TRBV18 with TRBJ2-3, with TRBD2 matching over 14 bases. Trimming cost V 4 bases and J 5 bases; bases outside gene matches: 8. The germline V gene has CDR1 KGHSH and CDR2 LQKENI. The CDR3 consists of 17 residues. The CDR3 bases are TGTGCCAGCTCACTCTTCGGGACTAGCGGGAGAGGAGATACGCAGTATTTT. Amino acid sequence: CASSLFGTSGRGDTQYF.

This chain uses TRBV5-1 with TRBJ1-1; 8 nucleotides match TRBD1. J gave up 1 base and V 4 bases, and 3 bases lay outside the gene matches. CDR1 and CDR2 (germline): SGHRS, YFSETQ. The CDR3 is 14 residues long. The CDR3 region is CASSQGAGNTEAFF. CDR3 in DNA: TGCGCCAGCAGCCAGGGGGCTGGGAACACTGAAGCTTTCTTT.

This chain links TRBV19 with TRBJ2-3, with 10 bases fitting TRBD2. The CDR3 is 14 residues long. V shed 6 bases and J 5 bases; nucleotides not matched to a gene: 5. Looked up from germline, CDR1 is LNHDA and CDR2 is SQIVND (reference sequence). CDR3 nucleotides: TGTGCCAGTAGGAGTCTAGCGGGAGAAGATACGCAGTATTTT. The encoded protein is CASRSLAGEDTQYF.

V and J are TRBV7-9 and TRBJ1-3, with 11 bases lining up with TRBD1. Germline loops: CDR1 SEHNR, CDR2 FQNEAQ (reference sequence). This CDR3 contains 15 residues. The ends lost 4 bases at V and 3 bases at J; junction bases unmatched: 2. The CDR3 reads CASSWGQGDGNTIYF. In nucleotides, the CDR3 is TGTGCCAGCAGCTGGGGACAGGGGGATGGAAACACCATATATTTT.